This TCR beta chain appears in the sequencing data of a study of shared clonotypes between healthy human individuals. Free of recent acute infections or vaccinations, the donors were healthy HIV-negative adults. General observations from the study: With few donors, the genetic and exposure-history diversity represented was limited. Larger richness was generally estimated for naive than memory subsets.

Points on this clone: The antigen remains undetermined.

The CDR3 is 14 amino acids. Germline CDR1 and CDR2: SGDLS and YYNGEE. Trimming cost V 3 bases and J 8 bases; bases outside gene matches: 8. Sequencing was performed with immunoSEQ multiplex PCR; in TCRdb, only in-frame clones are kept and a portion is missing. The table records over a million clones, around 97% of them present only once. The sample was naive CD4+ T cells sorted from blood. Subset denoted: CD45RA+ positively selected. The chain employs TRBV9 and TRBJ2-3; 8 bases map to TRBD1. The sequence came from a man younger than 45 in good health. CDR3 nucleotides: TGTGCCAGCAGCGCGACAGGGGTTATCCCTACGCAGTATTTT. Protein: CASSATGVIPTQYF. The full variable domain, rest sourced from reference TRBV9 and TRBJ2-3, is DSGVTQTPKHLITATGQRVTLRCSPRSGDLSVYWYQQSLDQGLQFLIQYYNGEERAKGNILERFSAQQFPDLHSELNLSSLELGDSALYFCASSATGVIPTQYFGPGTRLTVL.